What follows are 10 T cell receptor beta chains derived from one specimen sequenced in a study of cytomegalovirus exposure and HLA in healthy donors. In the PCR, 60 Vbeta and 13 Jbeta primers were used. The assay was immunoSEQ multiplex PCR, and TCRdb's table has in-frame clones only and misses some. This table holds about 85,000 clones, about three quarters found once. Sequenced input: PBMCs. These receptors came from a boy younger than 18 in good health and CMV-seronegative.

The genes are TRBV28 and TRBJ2-7; D unresolved. The CDR3 spans 13 residues. Germline CDR1 reads MDHEN; CDR2 reads SYDVKM. V gave up 4 bases and J gave up 2 bases, with 9 bases separating them. CDR3 sequence (DNA): TGTGCCAGCAGTTCGATGGCCCCCTACGAGCAGTACTTC. Its translation is CASSSMAPYEQYF. Supplemented by reference TRBV28 and TRBJ2-7, the full variable domain reads DVKVTQSSRYLVKRTGEKVFLECVQDMDHENMFWYRQDPGLGLRLIYFSYDVKMKEKGDIPEGYSVSREKKERFSLILESASTNQTSMYLCASSSMAPYEQYFGPGTRLTVT.

V and J are TRBV29-1 and TRBJ2-3, with a tentative D call TRBD2 (5 bases). Between the trimmed V and J ends, which lost 1 base and 1 base, there was a span of 12 bases. Germline assignment: CDR1 SQVTM and CDR2 ANQGSEA. The CDR3 has 15 amino acids. The CDR3 is CSVEVEGRGTDTQYF. CDR3 nucleotide sequence: TGCAGCGTTGAAGTCGAGGGAAGGGGCACAGATACGCAGTATTTT.

V gene TRBV6-5 combines with J gene TRBJ2-7, with 9 bases identical to TRBD1. Unmatched junction bases numbered 5, after V lost 4 bases and J lost 4 bases. Germline-derived CDR1 and CDR2 are MNHEY and SVGAGI. The length of the CDR3 is 14 residues. The DNA of the CDR3 is TGTGCCAGCAGTTTCCGACAGGGGGGTTACGAGCAGTACTTC. Amino acid sequence: CASSFRQGGYEQYF.

This chain connects TRBV9 to TRBJ1-2, with TRBD1 as a possible D gene (5 bases). The CDR3 extends over 13 amino acids. The germline V gene encodes CDR1 SGDLS and CDR2 YYNGEE. Trimming cost V 0 bases and J 5 bases, with 8 bases left between them. The CDR3 spells CASSVGEGYGYTF. For the CDR3, the DNA is TGTGCCAGCAGCGTAGGGGAGGGGTATGGCTACACCTTC.

This rearrangement joins TRBV21-1 to TRBJ1-5; the D call of TRBD1 is as the table states it, not checked on the DNA. TRBV21-1 is an annotated pseudogene. This CDR3 has 16 residues. Written as DNA, the CDR3 is TGTGCCAGCAGCACCTCAGGGGGATCCGCCAATCAGCCCCAGCATTTT. This gives the protein CASSTSGGSANQPQHF.

This rearrangement joins TRBV27 to TRBJ2-7; 8 nucleotides line up with TRBD1. Germline V lookup: CDR1 MNHEY, CDR2 SMNVEV (reference sequence). Trimming cost V 6 bases and J 3 bases; bases outside gene matches: 10. The CDR3 totals 15 residues. In DNA form, the CDR3 reads TGTGCCAGCAGGTCTACTGGGACAGGTGTCTACGAGCAGTACTTC. Protein sequence: CASRSTGTGVYEQYF.

The J gene is TRBJ2-1, the V gene TRBV19; 8 bases align to TRBD2. Germline CDR1 reads LNHDA; CDR2 reads SQIVND (reference sequence). CDR3 length: 15 residues. Trimming at V came to 1 base and at J to 5 bases, leaving 4 bases not matched to a gene. CDR3 nucleotides: TGTGCCAGTAGTATAGTAGCGGGACGTAACAATGAGCAGTTCTTC. Translating gives CASSIVAGRNNEQFF. The entire variable domain, with the rest obtained from reference TRBV19 and TRBJ2-1, is as follows: DGGITQSPKYLFRKEGQNVTLSCEQNLNHDAMYWYRQDPGQGLRLIYYSQIVNDFQKGDIAEGYSVSREKKESFPLTVTSAQKNPTAFYLCASSIVAGRNNEQFFGPGTRLTVL.

The chain links TRBV27 to TRBJ2-7; 9 bases agree with TRBD1. CDR1 and CDR2 (germline): MNHEY, SMNVEV (reference sequence). V shed 8 bases and J 6 bases; nucleotides not matched to a gene: 14. There are 15 residues in the CDR3. This CDR3 is CASRNTGGFRSEQYF. CDR3 DNA: TGTGCCAGCCGAAACACAGGGGGCTTTCGCTCCGAGCAGTACTTC.

CDR3 sequence: CASSVGTPIAYEQYF. DNA of the CDR3: TGCGCCAGCAGCGTCGGGACACCAATAGCCTACGAGCAGTACTTC. This chain links TRBV5-1 with TRBJ2-7, with a possible D match to TRBD1 (6 bases). V lost 4 bases and J 2 bases, leaving 16 bases between the germline ends. The CDR3 loop spans 15 amino acids. In germline, CDR1 is SGHRS, CDR2 YFSETQ.

The J gene is TRBJ1-1, the V gene TRBV10-1; D may be TRBD1 (5 bases). Trimming took 0 bases from V and 6 from J, leaving 8 bases between them. CDR1 WNHNN and CDR2 SYGVQD come from the germline V gene (reference sequence). This CDR3 spans 13 amino acids. CDR3 bases: TGCGCCAGCAGTGAGTCCCAGGGCTCTGAAGCTTTCTTT. It yields the protein CASSESQGSEAFF.